This record covers a single T cell receptor beta chain. The antigen is unknown. These data come from a study of cytomegalovirus exposure and HLA in healthy donors. The wider study: An early data release held approximately 80 million unique TCRs from HLA-typed donors.

Findings of the study overall: One cluster of highly shared sequence variants probably arose as a sequencing artifact. Among the most significant clusters, several appeared linked to common viral pathogens in a later analysis. Apart from CMV serostatus, no immune exposure information was available.

The CDR3 runs 15 residues. V lost 2 bases to trimming and J lost 4 bases; unmatched junction nucleotides: 5. The germline CDR1 and CDR2 sequences are MNHEY and SVGAGI. The PCR used 60 Vbeta and 13 Jbeta primers. Assay: immunoSEQ multiplex PCR; the TCRdb copy retains only in-frame clones and omits some. The profile shows under 300,000 clones, roughly two thirds of them singletons. The chain carries TRBV6-5 and TRBJ1-3; 7 nucleotides align to TRBD1. Source material: PBMCs. The receptor comes from a female donor in good health and CMV-seronegative. The DNA of the CDR3 is TGTGCCAGCAGTTACCGCCGGACAGGCGGAAACACCATATATTTT. Encoded protein: CASSYRRTGGNTIYF.